This TCR beta chain appears in the sequencing data of a study of blood T cells in healthy people across ages. Study-wide points: Whereas aged donors had fewer naive CD4+ cells, long-lived donors had more of them and higher diversity.

The use of a sample-barcoded 5' primer and a J-beta primer mix characterized a second PCR of roughly 6 to 11 cycles. Researchers report that a template-switch adaptor with 12 random nucleotides tagged each cDNA molecule. TCRdb passed the 5' RACE reads through MiXCR, listing each CDR3 protein once. This sample has 1.8 million or so distinct CDR3 sequences, with more than 35% found just once. Peripheral blood, ten milliliters per donor, was collected. Per-sample PBMC isolation yielded at least 6.5 million cells. Per the germline V gene, CDR1 is SGHTA and CDR2 is FQGNSA. The V and J ends lost 5 bases and 11 bases respectively, with 18 bases between them. This CDR3 has 13 residues. This clonotype was counted once. Antigen: not known.

The chain recombines TRBV7-2 with TRBJ1-1; D is undetermined. This sequence was found in a human donor in good health. Material: blood. Written as DNA, the CDR3 is TGTGCCAGCAGCCCGGAGGTGGGGATCGGGGCTTTCTTT. Residues: CASSPEVGIGAFF. The variable domain in full, with the rest retrieved from reference TRBV7-2 and TRBJ1-1, is GAGVSQSPSNKVTEKGKDVELRCDPISGHTALYWYRQSLGQGLEFLIYFQGNSAPDKSGLPSDRFSAERTGGSVSTLTIQRTQQEDSAVYLCASSPEVGIGAFFGQGTRLTVV.